What follows are 4 T cell receptor beta chains derived from one specimen sequenced in a study of blood T cell repertoires in COVID-19. The table came from immunoSEQ multiplex PCR; TCRdb's copy has only in-frame clones and leaves some out. The sample holds under 200,000 clones, 82% seen once. The sequenced sample was PBMCs or T cells enriched from blood (not recorded which). Receptors were obtained from a woman in her fifties or sixties with acute COVID-19.

This clone was counted between two and nine times. The V gene is TRBV11-3, the J gene TRBJ2-7; 11 bases match TRBD1. Trimming cost V 5 bases and J 6 bases; bases outside gene matches: 9. The CDR3 spans 15 residues. Germline V gives CDR1 SGHNT, CDR2 YENEEA. The chain's CDR3 is CASSTGQGAAGEQYF. The CDR3 nucleotides read TGTGCCAGCAGCACCGGACAGGGGGCAGCGGGCGAGCAGTACTTC.

This clone was counted only a few times. J is TRBJ1-2 and V is TRBV5-1; the D gene is possibly TRBD1 (5 bases). The germline V and J ends were trimmed by 5 bases and 6 bases, with 20 bases remaining between them. This CDR3 spans 15 amino acids. In germline, CDR1 is SGHRS, CDR2 YFSETQ. CDR3 sequence: CASRFWAPQENGYTF. As DNA, the CDR3 is TGCGCCAGCAGGTTTTGGGCCCCACAGGAGAATGGCTACACCTTC.

This chain connects TRBV28 to TRBJ1-2; TRBD1 agrees at 7 bases. Per germline, CDR1 MDHEN and CDR2 SYDVKM. The CDR3 extends over 15 amino acids. The junction had 10 bases not matched to a gene; V was cut back by 4 bases and J by 5 bases. CDR3 amino acids: CASSSGAGQLYGYTF. In DNA, the CDR3 is TGTGCCAGCAGTTCCGGGGCGGGACAGCTTTATGGCTACACCTTC.

In its sample, this clone was seen a few times. The chain joins TRBV29-1 to TRBJ2-7; weak D call: TRBD2 (5 bases). CDR3 length equals 16 residues. Germline lookup yields CDR1 SQVTM and CDR2 ANQGSEA. V shed 5 bases and J shed 0 bases, with 20 bases lying between them. The CDR3 spells CSVIGAAPRSSYEQYF. In DNA, the CDR3 is TGCAGCGTTATAGGAGCGGCACCAAGGAGCTCCTACGAGCAGTACTTC.